This T cell receptor beta chain was documented in a study of blood T cell repertoires in COVID-19. Study-level information: The United States, Italy and Spain were the sources of the acute and convalescent COVID-19 samples. PBMCs, B-cell-depleted T cells, or T cells were the source of the cDNA or gDNA that made up the material.

Germline V gene sequence: CDR1 MDHEN, CDR2 SYDVKM. This CDR3 comprises 12 residues. With 6 bases clipped from V and 14 bases from J, the junction kept 7 bases outside the gene matches. In the original processing: Amplification of reference gene primers provided the estimated nucleated cell counts. TCRdb keeps only in-frame clones here, not all; method: immunoSEQ multiplex PCR. The V and J calls and clone size were taken over from that table, and D and trimming were inferred from the DNA. Among around 88,000 clones, about 85% were seen once, and the ten largest hold roughly 10%. The sequencing input was peripheral blood. The TCR originated in a woman aged 80 or over with acute or convalescent COVID-19. V and J are TRBV28 and TRBJ2-1, with 10 positions matching TRBD2. This CDR3 reads CASRNTGTSEFF. The CDR3 coding sequence is TGTGCCAGCAGAAACACCGGGACTAGCGAGTTCTTC.